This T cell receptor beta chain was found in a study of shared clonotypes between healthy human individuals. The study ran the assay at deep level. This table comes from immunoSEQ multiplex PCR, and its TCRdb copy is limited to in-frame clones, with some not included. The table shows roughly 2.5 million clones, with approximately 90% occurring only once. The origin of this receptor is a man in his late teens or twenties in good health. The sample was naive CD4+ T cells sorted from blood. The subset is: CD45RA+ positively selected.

CDR3 residues: CASSRKWDNEQFF. The CDR3 DNA reads TGTGCCAGCAGCCGCAAGTGGGACAATGAGCAGTTCTTC. This chain uses TRBV6-5 with TRBJ2-1; D not certain. The CDR3 covers 13 residues. Per the germline V gene, CDR1 is MNHEY and CDR2 is SVGAGI. Between the trimmed V and J ends, which lost 6 bases and 5 bases, there was a span of 11 bases.